The TCR beta chain described here comes from a study of beta chain features in type 1 diabetes. The study's findings and limits: Across all four CD4+ subsets, people with type 1 diabetes showed modestly shorter TCRB CDR3s. Resolution of whether HLA type affects TCRB rearrangement was not achieved here.

This CDR3 comprises 12 residues. In germline, CDR1 is SNHLY, CDR2 FYNNEI. V lost 8 bases and J 3 bases, leaving 8 bases between the germline ends. This clone has more than one count but fewer than ten. Its cognate antigen is unknown. Donors underwent one heparinised blood draw, 95 to 150 mL on average. cDNA synthesis used the whole RNA isolate, giving expressed TCRB sequences. Only in-frame clones appear in the TCRdb table, and some are missing; sequencing was by immunoSEQ multiplex PCR. The table shows roughly 700,000 clones, with roughly an eighth occurring only once. This receptor was obtained from a man younger than 35 with type 1 diabetes. The chain combines TRBV2 with TRBJ1-5; no definite D call. Sample: naive CD4+ T cells from blood. In DNA, the CDR3 is TGTGCCAGCGCGCAATCCAATCAGCCCCAGCATTTT. Translating gives CASAQSNQPQHF.